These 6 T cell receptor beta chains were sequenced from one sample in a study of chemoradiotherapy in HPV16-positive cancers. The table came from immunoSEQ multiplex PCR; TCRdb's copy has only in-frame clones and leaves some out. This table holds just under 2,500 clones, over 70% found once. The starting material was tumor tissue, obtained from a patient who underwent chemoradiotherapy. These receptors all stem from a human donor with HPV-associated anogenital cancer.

DNA for the CDR3: TGTGCCAGCAGTTCAATCCGGGAGAACTCCTACAATGAGCAGTTCTTC. It translates to CASSSIRENSYNEQFF. V gene TRBV27 combines with J gene TRBJ2-1; perhaps TRBD2 as D (6 bases). Trimming pared 4 bases from V and 0 bases from J, leaving 13 bases between. Germline V gene data show CDR1 as MNHEY and CDR2 as SMNVEV (reference sequence). This CDR3 spans 16 amino acids.

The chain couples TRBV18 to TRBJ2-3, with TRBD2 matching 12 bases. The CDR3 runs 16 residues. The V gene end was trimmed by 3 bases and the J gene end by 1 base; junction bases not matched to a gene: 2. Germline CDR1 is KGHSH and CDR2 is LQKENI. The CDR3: CASSPRLAGGTDTQYF. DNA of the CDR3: TGTGCCAGCTCACCCCGACTAGCGGGGGGCACAGATACGCAGTATTTT.

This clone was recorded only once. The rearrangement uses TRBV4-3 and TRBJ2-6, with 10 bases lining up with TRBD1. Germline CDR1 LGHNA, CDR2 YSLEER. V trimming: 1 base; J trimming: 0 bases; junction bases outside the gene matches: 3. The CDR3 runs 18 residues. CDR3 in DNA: TGCGCCAGCAGCCAAGCGGGACAGGGGACCTCTGGGGCCAACGTCCTGACTTTC. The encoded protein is CASSQAGQGTSGANVLTF.

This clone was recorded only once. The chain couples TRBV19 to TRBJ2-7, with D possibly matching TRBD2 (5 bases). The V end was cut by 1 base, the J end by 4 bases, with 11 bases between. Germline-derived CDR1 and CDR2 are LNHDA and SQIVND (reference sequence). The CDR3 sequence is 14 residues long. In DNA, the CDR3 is TGTGCCAGTAGTATAGGCATAACGGGGTACGAGCAGTACTTC. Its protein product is CASSIGITGYEQYF. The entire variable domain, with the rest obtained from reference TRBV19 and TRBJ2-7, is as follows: DGGITQSPKYLFRKEGQNVTLSCEQNLNHDAMYWYRQDPGQGLRLIYYSQIVNDFQKGDIAEGYSVSREKKESFPLTVTSAQKNPTAFYLCASSIGITGYEQYFGPGTRLTVT.

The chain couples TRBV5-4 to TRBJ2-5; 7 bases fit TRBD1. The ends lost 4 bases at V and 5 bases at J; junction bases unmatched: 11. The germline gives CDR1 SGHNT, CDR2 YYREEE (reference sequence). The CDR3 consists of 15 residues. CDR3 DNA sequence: TGTGCCAGCAGCGGCCGGACAGGTTCGGGGGAGACCCAGTACTTC. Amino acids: CASSGRTGSGETQYF.

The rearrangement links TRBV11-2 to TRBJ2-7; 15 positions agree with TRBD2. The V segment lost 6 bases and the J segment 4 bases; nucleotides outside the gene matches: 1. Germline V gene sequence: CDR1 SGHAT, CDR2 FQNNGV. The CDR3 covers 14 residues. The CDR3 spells CASRGTSGRYEQYF. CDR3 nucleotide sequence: TGTGCCAGCAGGGGGACTAGCGGGAGGTACGAGCAGTACTTC.